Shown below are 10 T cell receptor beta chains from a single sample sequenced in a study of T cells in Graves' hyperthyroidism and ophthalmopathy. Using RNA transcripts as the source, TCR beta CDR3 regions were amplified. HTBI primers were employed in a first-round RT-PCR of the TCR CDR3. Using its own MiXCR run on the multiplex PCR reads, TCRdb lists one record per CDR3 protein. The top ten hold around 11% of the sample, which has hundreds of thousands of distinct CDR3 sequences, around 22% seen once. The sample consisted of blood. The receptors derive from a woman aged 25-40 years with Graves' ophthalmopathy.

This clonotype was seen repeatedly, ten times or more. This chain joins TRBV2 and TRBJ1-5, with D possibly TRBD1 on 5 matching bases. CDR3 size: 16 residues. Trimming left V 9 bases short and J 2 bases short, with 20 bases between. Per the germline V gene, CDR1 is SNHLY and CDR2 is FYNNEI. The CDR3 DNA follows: TGTGCCAGTGGGACGGACACCGTTTCACGCAATCAGCCCCAGCATTTT. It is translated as CASGTDTVSRNQPQHF.

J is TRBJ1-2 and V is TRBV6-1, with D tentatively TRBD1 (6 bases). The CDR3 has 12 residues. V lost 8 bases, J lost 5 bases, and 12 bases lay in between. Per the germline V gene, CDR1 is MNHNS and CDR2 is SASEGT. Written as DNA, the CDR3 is TGTGCCAGCCGCAAGGACAGTTATGGCTACACCTTC. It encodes CASRKDSYGYTF.

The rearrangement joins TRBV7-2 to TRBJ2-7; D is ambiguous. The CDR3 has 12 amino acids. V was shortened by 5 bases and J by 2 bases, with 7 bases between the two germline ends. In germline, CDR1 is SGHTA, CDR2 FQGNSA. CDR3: CASSAPTYEQYF. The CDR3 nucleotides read TGTGCCAGCAGCGCACCCACCTACGAGCAGTACTTC.

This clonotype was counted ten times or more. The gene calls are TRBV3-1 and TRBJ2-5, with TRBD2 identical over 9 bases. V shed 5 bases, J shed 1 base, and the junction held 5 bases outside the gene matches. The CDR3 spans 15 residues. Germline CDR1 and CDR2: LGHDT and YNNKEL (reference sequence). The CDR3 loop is CASSFTTSGQETQYF. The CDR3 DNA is TGTGCCAGCAGCTTTACGACTAGCGGCCAAGAGACCCAGTACTTC.

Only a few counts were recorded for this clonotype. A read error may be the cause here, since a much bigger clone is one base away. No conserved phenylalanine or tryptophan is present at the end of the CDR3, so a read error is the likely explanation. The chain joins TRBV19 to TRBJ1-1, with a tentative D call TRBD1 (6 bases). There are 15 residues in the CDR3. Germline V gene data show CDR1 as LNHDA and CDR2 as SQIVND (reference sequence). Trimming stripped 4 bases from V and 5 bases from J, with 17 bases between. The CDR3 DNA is TGTGCCAGTAGTAGAGTACGAGGGGGACTAACTGAAGCTTTCTCT. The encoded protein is CASSRVRGGLTEAFS.

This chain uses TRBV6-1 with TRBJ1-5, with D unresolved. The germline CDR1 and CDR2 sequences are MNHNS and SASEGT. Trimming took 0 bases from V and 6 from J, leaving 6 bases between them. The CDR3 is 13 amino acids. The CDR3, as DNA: TGTGCCAGCAGTGAAGCGCCCGGTCAGCCCCAGCATTTT. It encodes CASSEAPGQPQHF.

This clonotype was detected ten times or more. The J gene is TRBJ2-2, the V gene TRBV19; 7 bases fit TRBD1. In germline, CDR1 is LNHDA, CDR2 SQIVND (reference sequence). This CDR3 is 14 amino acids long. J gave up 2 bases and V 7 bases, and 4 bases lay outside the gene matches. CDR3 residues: CASMWTGNTGELFF. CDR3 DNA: TGTGCCAGTATGTGGACAGGCAACACCGGGGAGCTGTTTTTT. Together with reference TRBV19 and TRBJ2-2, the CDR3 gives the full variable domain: DGGITQSPKYLFRKEGQNVTLSCEQNLNHDAMYWYRQDPGQGLRLIYYSQIVNDFQKGDIAEGYSVSREKKESFPLTVTSAQKNPTAFYLCASMWTGNTGELFFGEGSRLTVL.

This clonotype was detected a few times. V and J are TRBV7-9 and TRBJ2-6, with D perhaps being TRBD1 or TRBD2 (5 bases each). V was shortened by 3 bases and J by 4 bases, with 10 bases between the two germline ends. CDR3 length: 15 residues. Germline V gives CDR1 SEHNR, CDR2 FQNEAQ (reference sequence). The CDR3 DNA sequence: TGTGCCAGCAGCTTGGGGGATTTCGGGGCCAACGTCCTGACTTTC. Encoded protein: CASSLGDFGANVLTF.

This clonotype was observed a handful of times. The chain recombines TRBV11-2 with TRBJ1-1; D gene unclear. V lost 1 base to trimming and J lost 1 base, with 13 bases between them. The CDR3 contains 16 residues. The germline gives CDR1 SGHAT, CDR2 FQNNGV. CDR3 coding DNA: TGTGCCAGCAGCTTAGGAACCCGCCTGGGGAACACTGAAGCTTTCTTT. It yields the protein CASSLGTRLGNTEAFF.

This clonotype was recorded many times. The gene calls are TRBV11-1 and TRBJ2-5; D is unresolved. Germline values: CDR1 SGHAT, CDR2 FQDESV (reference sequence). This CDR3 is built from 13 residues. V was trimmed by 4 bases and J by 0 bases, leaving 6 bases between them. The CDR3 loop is CASSYSNQETQYF. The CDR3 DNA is TGTGCCAGCAGCTACAGCAACCAAGAGACCCAGTACTTC.